The source of this TCR beta chain is a study of T cells in Graves' hyperthyroidism and ophthalmopathy. The CDR3 regions of TCR beta were amplified from RNA transcripts. HTBI primers were employed in a first-round RT-PCR of the TCR CDR3. Each CDR3 protein gets one entry after TCRdb re-called the multiplex PCR reads with MiXCR. The sample includes about 98,000 distinct CDR3 sequences, around 40% of them seen just once. Graves' hyperthyroidism qualified as stable when ophthalmopathy did not progress within 18 months. Uncontrolled infections, other autoimmune diseases, pregnancy or lactation led to exclusion of patients. In making diagnoses, clinical symptoms, serum thyroxine and TRAb, thyroid ultrasound and orbital computed tomography were all used. Trimming took off 5 bases at V and 14 bases at J, with 18 bases between the two ends. Germline-derived CDR1 and CDR2 are LNHDA and SQIVND (reference sequence). CDR3 length equals 12 residues.

The chain has TRBV19 and TRBJ1-2, with D perhaps matching TRBD1 (6 bases). This clonotype was sampled from a woman aged 25-40 years with Graves' hyperthyroidism. Specimen: peripheral blood or thyroid tissue (not recorded which). The DNA for the CDR3 is TGTGCCAGTAGTGGGTCTACAGGGATGAGGACCTTC. This encodes CASSGSTGMRTF.